Each of the 12 T cell receptor beta chains below was sequenced from the same sample in a study of blood T cell repertoires in COVID-19. Profiled with immunoSEQ multiplex PCR; TCRdb holds only in-frame clones, not every one. The table lists approximately 390,000 clones, nearly 90% of them singletons. Sequences were obtained from PBMCs or T cells enriched from blood (not recorded which). Receptors were obtained from a woman aged 35 to 49 with acute COVID-19.

This clone was counted a single time. The chain uses TRBV5-1 and TRBJ1-2, with a possible D match to TRBD1 (5 bases). The germline CDR1 and CDR2 sequences are SGHRS and YFSETQ. CDR3 length equals 13 residues. The ends were cut back, 0 bases at V and 7 bases at J, with 10 bases in the middle. DNA of the CDR3: TGCGCCAGCAGCTTGGATGGGGCGACTGGCTACACCTTC. Protein: CASSLDGATGYTF.

The V call is TRBV11-2, the J call TRBJ2-3; 11 positions match TRBD2. The CDR3 loop spans 15 amino acids. CDR1 SGHAT and CDR2 FQNNGV come from the germline V gene. Unmatched junction bases numbered 5, after V lost 1 base and J lost 8 bases. CDR3: CASSLGLAGGGTQYF. CDR3 coding DNA: TGTGCCAGCAGCTTAGGGCTAGCGGGGGGCGGTACGCAGTATTTT.

This clone was recorded once. The V gene is TRBV5-1, the J gene TRBJ2-1, with a possible D match to TRBD2 (6 bases). The CDR3 runs 12 residues. Germline V CDR1 and CDR2: SGHRS, YFSETQ. V lost 4 bases and J 4 bases, leaving 6 bases between the germline ends. The CDR3: CASSRGYNEQFF. Here the CDR3 DNA reads TGCGCCAGCAGCCGGGGGTACAATGAGCAGTTCTTC.

The chain carries TRBV7-6 and TRBJ2-1; a weak D match, TRBD1 (6 bases). Germline V CDR1 and CDR2: SGHVS, FNYEAQ. The length of the CDR3 is 16 residues. The V end lost 2 bases, the J end lost 0 bases, and 11 bases lay between the germline ends. CDR3 nucleotide sequence: TGTGCCAGCAGCTTATTCCCCAGGGGCTCCTACAATGAGCAGTTCTTC. Amino acids: CASSLFPRGSYNEQFF. Based on the CDR3 plus reference TRBV7-6 and TRBJ2-1, the full variable domain is GAGVSQSPRYKVTKRGQDVALRCDPISGHVSLYWYRQALGQGPEFLTYFNYEAQQDKSGLPNDRFSAERPEGSISTLTIQRTEQRDSAMYRCASSLFPRGSYNEQFFGPGTRLTVL.

The genes are TRBV18 and TRBJ1-1, with 7 bases that match TRBD1. The CDR3 is 14 amino acids. The germline gives CDR1 KGHSH, CDR2 LQKENI. V trimming: 5 bases; J trimming: 0 bases; junction bases outside the gene matches: 3. The CDR3, as DNA: TGTGCCAGCTCAGGCGGGACAGTGAACACTGAAGCTTTCTTT. Its protein product is CASSGGTVNTEAFF.

The DNA of the CDR3 is TGTGCCAGCAGCTTGGAGGGGAAGGGCACTGAAGCTTTCTTT. It translates to CASSLEGKGTEAFF. The V call is TRBV5-5, the J call TRBJ1-1, with D perhaps TRBD1 (5 bases). V lost 0 bases and J lost 4, with 10 bases in between. Per the germline V gene, CDR1 is SGHKS and CDR2 is YYEKEE (reference sequence). The CDR3 has 14 residues.

This clone was observed a single time. The gene calls are TRBV7-9 and TRBJ2-7; D is undetermined. CDR1 is SEHNR, CDR2 FQNEAQ, per germline (reference sequence). This CDR3 comprises 12 residues. V lost 2 bases, J lost 5 bases, and 7 bases lay in between. CDR3 in DNA: TGTGCCAGCAGCTTAAGAGTGGACGAGCAGTACTTC. Translation gives CASSLRVDEQYF.

The chain joins TRBV24-1 to TRBJ1-2; no firm D call. V lost 3 bases and J lost 4, with 8 bases in between. This CDR3 comprises 13 residues. The germline CDR1 and CDR2 sequences are KGHDR and SFDVKD. Written as DNA, the CDR3 is TGTGCCACCAGTGATCTTAGCGGCTATGGCTACACCTTC. Protein product: CATSDLSGYGYTF.

The CDR3 is CATDPILGNNEQFF. DNA for the CDR3: TGTGCCACCGATCCGATACTAGGTAACAATGAGCAGTTCTTC. V and J are TRBV6-5 and TRBJ2-1; tentative D call: TRBD2 (5 bases). This CDR3 is 14 amino acids long. Deletions cut 10 bases from V and 5 bases from J, with 18 bases between. Germline values: CDR1 MNHEY, CDR2 SVGAGI.

The sample holds many counts of this clone. The chain has TRBV12-5 and TRBJ1-6; D is ambiguous. The CDR3 loop spans 19 amino acids. V shed 0 bases and J shed 10 bases, with 25 bases lying between them. Germline V gives CDR1 LGHNT, CDR2 FRNRAP. The DNA of the CDR3 is TGTGCTAGTGGTTTGGTGATTGTATGTGGCCCGCAGACTGGCTCACCCCTCCACTTT. Translating gives CASGLVIVCGPQTGSPLHF.

The rearrangement joins TRBV6-5 to TRBJ1-2; D uncertain. The V end lost 6 bases, the J end lost 2 bases, and 13 bases lay between the germline ends. CDR3 length: 14 residues. Germline loops: CDR1 MNHEY, CDR2 SVGAGI. The CDR3 reads CASRIDGGNYGYTF. The DNA of the CDR3 is TGTGCCAGCAGGATTGACGGCGGAAACTATGGCTACACCTTC.

This clone was observed a single time. The rearrangement links TRBV20-1 to TRBJ1-1, with D unclear. The CDR3 has 11 residues. V was clipped by 4 bases and J by 1 base, with 4 bases between them. Germline CDR1 and CDR2: DFQATT and SNEGSKA (reference sequence). The CDR3 region is CSATSNTEAFF. CDR3 in DNA: TGCAGTGCTACCTCGAACACTGAAGCTTTCTTT.